One and the same sample provided the 32 T cell receptor beta chains below, sequenced in a study of blood T cell repertoires in COVID-19. Method: immunoSEQ multiplex PCR; TCRdb's copy keeps in-frame clones and lacks some. The sample holds roughly 220,000 clones, 82% seen once. Input material: PBMCs or T cells enriched from blood (not recorded which). These receptors all stem from a man aged 35 to 55 who had recovered from COVID-19.

The chain links TRBV5-4 to TRBJ2-5, with D perhaps matching TRBD1 (5 bases). V lost 1 base and J 5 bases, leaving 12 bases between the germline ends. In germline, CDR1 is SGHNT, CDR2 YYREEE (reference sequence). The CDR3 is 14 amino acids. The CDR3 reads CASSLNGAGETQYF. The CDR3 region has the DNA TGTGCCAGCAGCTTGAATGGGGCTGGGGAGACCCAGTACTTC.

CDR3 in DNA: TGTGCCAGCAGTGACGGGCTCGACACTGAAGCTTTCTTT. Amino acid sequence: CASSDGLDTEAFF. The V and J genes are TRBV6-4 and TRBJ1-1; D uncertain. This CDR3 contains 13 residues. Germline V gene sequence: CDR1 MRHNA, CDR2 SNTAGT. V was clipped by 2 bases and J by 3 bases, with 7 bases between them.

The genes are TRBV7-9 and TRBJ2-5; the D gene is possibly TRBD1 (5 bases). V lost 3 bases and J lost 5, with 19 bases in between. The length of the CDR3 is 16 residues. Germline V lookup: CDR1 SEHNR, CDR2 FQNEAQ (reference sequence). CDR3 in amino acids: CASSLAGSLSRETQYF. The CDR3 nucleotides are TGTGCCAGCAGCTTGGCAGGGTCCCTCTCGAGGGAGACCCAGTACTTC.

The V call is TRBV5-4, the J call TRBJ2-2; 8 bases match TRBD1. The germline V gene encodes CDR1 SGHNT and CDR2 YYREEE (reference sequence). The V segment lost 3 bases and the J segment 6 bases; nucleotides outside the gene matches: 4. The CDR3 runs to 14 residues. The DNA of the CDR3 is TGTGCCAGCAGCTATGGACAGGGACCCGGGGAGCTGTTTTTT. Protein: CASSYGQGPGELFF.

The gene calls are TRBV5-1 and TRBJ2-3; the match to TRBD2 covers 7 bases. This CDR3 region has 17 residues. Germline assignment: CDR1 SGHRS and CDR2 YFSETQ. The V gene end was trimmed by 0 bases and the J gene end by 2 bases; junction bases not matched to a gene: 9. In DNA form, the CDR3 reads TGCGCCAGCAGCTTGGACCTCTCGGGGGGTGACACAGATACGCAGTATTTT. It specifies CASSLDLSGGDTDTQYF.

The genes are TRBV4-2 and TRBJ1-1; possible D gene TRBD1, 5 bases. This CDR3 is 15 amino acids long. From germline, CDR1 is LGHNA and CDR2 YNFKEQ. V was shortened by 4 bases and J by 3 bases, with 15 bases between the two germline ends. Here the CDR3 reads CASSLTGGTDTEAFF. CDR3 coding DNA: TGTGCCAGCAGCCTCACGGGGGGAACCGACACTGAAGCTTTCTTT.

The V gene is TRBV3-1 (or the pseudogene TRBV3-2), the J gene TRBJ2-1; 7 nucleotides agree with TRBD1. Germline values: CDR1 LGHDT, CDR2 YNNKEL (reference sequence). The CDR3 sequence is 16 residues long. V lost 0 bases, J lost 1 base, and 3 bases stayed unmatched. CDR3 nucleotide sequence: TGTGCCAGCAGCCAAGAAGGGGACAGTTCCTACAATGAGCAGTTCTTC. It translates to CASSQEGDSSYNEQFF.

The chain employs TRBV7-2 and TRBJ1-1; maybe TRBD1 (5 bases). The CDR3 has 16 residues. Trimming took off 3 bases at V and 6 bases at J, with 20 bases between the two ends. Germline CDR1 reads SGHTA; CDR2 reads FQGNSA. CDR3 coding DNA: TGTGCCAGCAGCTTGCGATCCGGGACCGCGGGGCCTGAAGCTTTCTTT. It yields the protein CASSLRSGTAGPEAFF.

The rearrangement joins TRBV5-1 to TRBJ2-3; 11 bases are shared with TRBD2. CDR1 is SGHRS and CDR2 is YFSETQ in the germline V gene. J was trimmed by 2 bases and V by 2 bases; bases with no gene match: 4. The CDR3 runs 16 residues. The CDR3: CASSLPSGGYTDTQYF. CDR3 sequence (DNA): TGCGCCAGCAGCTTACCTAGCGGGGGGTACACAGATACGCAGTATTTT.

The V call is TRBV29-1, the J call TRBJ2-5, with TRBD2 matching 7 bases. The CDR3 totals 14 residues. Germline values: CDR1 SQVTM, CDR2 ANQGSEA. V was clipped by 8 bases and J by 1 base; unmatched bases: 10. In DNA, the CDR3 is TGCAGCTCATATGGTGGGACTACCCAAGAGACCCAGTACTTC. Translation gives CSSYGGTTQETQYF.

The J gene is TRBJ2-6, the V gene TRBV7-3; maybe TRBD2 (5 bases). The V gene lost 4 bases and the J gene lost 3 bases, with 10 bases spanning the gap. The CDR3 spans 15 residues. Germline CDR1 SGHTA, CDR2 FQGTGA. CDR3 DNA: TGTGCCAGCAGCTCCACCCGGGATGGGGCCAACGTCCTGACTTTC. Translated, it gives CASSSTRDGANVLTF.

The rearrangement joins TRBV21-1 to TRBJ2-2; TRBD1 was called by the table and not checked on the DNA. TRBV21-1 is annotated as a pseudogene. CDR3 length equals 14 residues. CDR3 DNA sequence: TGTGCCAGCAGCAAAAGACAAACCACCGGGGAGCTGTTTTTT. Protein sequence: CASSKRQTTGELFF.

The rearrangement uses TRBV2 and TRBJ1-3, with 7 positions matching TRBD1. J lost 3 bases, V lost 4 bases, and 9 bases had no gene match. The CDR3 is 16 residues long. Germline loops: CDR1 SNHLY, CDR2 FYNNEI. The CDR3 DNA reads TGTGCCAGCAGTGTTGAACAGGGGTCTTTTGGAAACACCATATATTTT. This gives the protein CASSVEQGSFGNTIYF.

The rearrangement links TRBV4-3 to TRBJ1-2; 7 bases are shared with TRBD1. The germline V gene encodes CDR1 LGHNA and CDR2 YSLEER. V was clipped by 0 bases and J by 7 bases; unmatched bases: 8. CDR3 length equals 15 residues. The CDR3 DNA sequence: TGCGCCAGCAGCCAAGAAAACAGGGGTGACTTTGGCTACACCTTC. This sequence encodes CASSQENRGDFGYTF.

This chain connects TRBV19 to TRBJ2-4; TRBD2 aligns across 7 bases. The CDR3 runs to 12 residues. With 8 bases clipped from V and 3 bases from J, the junction kept 1 base outside the gene matches. In germline, CDR1 is LNHDA, CDR2 SQIVND (reference sequence). The CDR3 loop reads CASSGGKNIQYF. DNA of the CDR3: TGTGCCAGTTCGGGGGGCAAAAACATTCAGTACTTC.

The V and J genes are TRBV4-3 and TRBJ1-2; D gene ambiguous. Germline V gives CDR1 LGHNA, CDR2 YSLEER. V was cut by 3 bases and J by 2 bases, with 13 bases left in between. This CDR3 comprises 15 residues. CDR3 residues: CASSQAGGLNYGYTF. CDR3 DNA: TGCGCCAGCAGCCAGGCAGGAGGGCTCAACTATGGCTACACCTTC.

The chain links TRBV7-8 to TRBJ1-6; D remains unclear. This CDR3 contains 14 residues. V was clipped by 5 bases and J by 10 bases, with 15 bases between them. Germline CDR1 and CDR2: SGHVS and FQNEAQ. As DNA, the CDR3 is TGTGCCAGCAGCGGGTCCCGGGAGCGGTCACCCCTCCACTTT. Translating it yields CASSGSRERSPLHF.

The chain combines TRBV28 with TRBJ2-3, with a weak D call TRBD2 (7 bases). CDR3 size: 16 residues. The germline V gene has CDR1 MDHEN and CDR2 SYDVKM. V was cut by 6 bases and J by 6 bases, with 22 bases left in between. The CDR3 sequence: CASSLGGTSEGDTQYF. The CDR3 DNA reads TGTGCCAGCAGCCTAGGGGGAACTAGCGAGGGGGATACGCAGTATTTT.

The V gene is TRBV15, the J gene TRBJ1-2; 10 bases line up with TRBD1. The V segment lost 5 bases and the J segment 2 bases; nucleotides outside the gene matches: 5. In germline, CDR1 is LNHNV, CDR2 YYDKDF (reference sequence). The CDR3 consists of 15 residues. The CDR3 loop is CATSSGTGANYGYTF. The CDR3 region has the DNA TGTGCCACCAGCTCAGGGACAGGGGCAAACTATGGCTACACCTTC.

The chain links TRBV5-4 to TRBJ2-3, with 7 bases identical to TRBD1. V was clipped by 6 bases and J by 2 bases; unmatched bases: 6. Germline V CDR1 and CDR2: SGHNT, YYREEE (reference sequence). The CDR3 runs 14 residues. The CDR3 reads CASTPTGSTDTQYF. CDR3 coding DNA: TGTGCCAGCACCCCGACAGGGTCCACAGATACGCAGTATTTT.

This chain joins TRBV9 and TRBJ1-5; D is unresolved. CDR1 is SGDLS, CDR2 YYNGEE, per germline. Trimming cost V 4 bases and J 5 bases, with 13 bases left between them. The CDR3 is 14 residues long. The CDR3 DNA sequence: TGTGCCAGCAGCTTGAGCCCCATGGATCAGCCCCAGCATTTT. Amino acid sequence: CASSLSPMDQPQHF.

This sequence joins TRBV30 and TRBJ2-5; D gene unclear. V gave up 1 base and J gave up 4 bases, with 10 bases separating them. This CDR3 has 13 residues. The germline V gene encodes CDR1 GTSNPN and CDR2 SVGIG (reference sequence). CDR3 DNA sequence: TGTGCCTGGAGTGGCGCCAGGCTAGAGACCCAGTACTTC. It yields the protein CAWSGARLETQYF.

This chain links TRBV7-9 with TRBJ1-5; TRBD1 is a possible D gene (5 bases). Trimming shortened V by 5 bases and J by 0 bases, and 11 bases separated the two germline ends. This CDR3 contains 15 residues. Germline values: CDR1 SEHNR, CDR2 FQNEAQ (reference sequence). The CDR3 DNA reads as TGTGCCAGCAGCGACGGACAATATAGCAATCAGCCCCAGCATTTT. Encoded protein: CASSDGQYSNQPQHF.

The rearrangement joins TRBV10-3 to TRBJ1-3; D perhaps matches TRBD1 (5 bases). The V end was cut by 5 bases, the J end by 2 bases, with 16 bases between. Germline assignment: CDR1 ENHRY and CDR2 SYGVKD. The CDR3 has 16 residues. The CDR3 region has the DNA TGTGCCATCAGTATGGACACCTTAGGACCTGGAAACACCATATATTTT. Translation gives CAISMDTLGPGNTIYF.

The chain recombines TRBV28 with TRBJ1-2, with 9 bases matching TRBD1. V lost 6 bases to trimming and J lost 4 bases; unmatched junction nucleotides: 3. Germline V gene data show CDR1 as MDHEN and CDR2 as SYDVKM. The CDR3 has 13 amino acids. The CDR3 loop reads CASSRDRVYGYTF. For the CDR3, the DNA is TGTGCCAGCAGCCGGGACAGGGTCTATGGCTACACCTTC.

The chain uses TRBV19 and TRBJ1-6; 7 bases are a match to TRBD1. V trimming: 7 bases; J trimming: 0 bases; junction bases outside the gene matches: 9. The V gene's germline CDR1 is LNHDA and CDR2 SQIVND (reference sequence). The CDR3 totals 17 residues. The CDR3 nucleotides are TGTGCCAGTACTCTACGACAGGGAGGCTCCTATAATTCACCCCTCCACTTT. Translation: CASTLRQGGSYNSPLHF. The whole variable domain, remainder taken from reference TRBV19 and TRBJ1-6, is DGGITQSPKYLFRKEGQNVTLSCEQNLNHDAMYWYRQDPGQGLRLIYYSQIVNDFQKGDIAEGYSVSREKKESFPLTVTSAQKNPTAFYLCASTLRQGGSYNSPLHFGNGTRLTVT.

The chain joins TRBV6-5 to TRBJ2-1; 12 bases align to TRBD2. This CDR3 contains 15 residues. Germline-derived CDR1 and CDR2 are MNHEY and SVGAGI. Germline trimming cut 6 bases from V and 10 bases from J; bases unmatched to any gene: 10. This chain's CDR3 is CASSSLAGGPGEQFF. DNA of the CDR3: TGTGCCAGCAGCAGCCTAGCGGGGGGGCCGGGCGAGCAGTTCTTC.

The rearrangement links TRBV7-3 to TRBJ2-3; 8 bases match TRBD2. With V trimmed by 2 bases and J by 2 bases, 3 bases remained unmatched. The CDR3 runs to 15 residues. CDR1 is SGHTA, CDR2 FQGTGA, per germline. The CDR3 reads CASSLLRGDTDTQYF. CDR3 bases: TGTGCCAGCAGCTTATTGCGGGGGGACACAGATACGCAGTATTTT. Looking up the rest from reference TRBV7-3 and TRBJ2-3 gives the full variable domain: GAGVSQTPSNKVTEKGKYVELRCDPISGHTALYWYRQSLGQGPEFLIYFQGTGAADDSGLPNDRFFAVRPEGSVSTLKIQRTERGDSAVYLCASSLLRGDTDTQYFGPGTRLTVL.

This clone was counted a few times. The chain links TRBV7-8 to TRBJ1-1, with D unresolved. The germline gives CDR1 SGHVS, CDR2 FQNEAQ. With 5 bases removed from V and 5 bases from J, the gap between germline ends came to 9 bases. This CDR3 is built from 12 residues. The CDR3 region is CASSQGRTEAFF. CDR3 nucleotides: TGTGCCAGCAGCCAAGGGAGGACTGAAGCTTTCTTT.

The DNA of the CDR3 is TGTGCCAGCAGCTTAAACAGGCAGGATACGCAGTATTTT. Residues: CASSLNRQDTQYF. The chain recombines TRBV7-2 with TRBJ2-3, with D perhaps matching TRBD1 (5 bases). This CDR3 comprises 13 residues. The germline V and J ends were trimmed by 2 bases and 6 bases, with 9 bases remaining between them. CDR1 and CDR2 from the germline V gene are SGHTA and FQGNSA.

V and J are TRBV5-1 and TRBJ2-1, with 8 bases fitting TRBD1. J lost 6 bases, V lost 4 bases, and 6 bases had no gene match. CDR1 is SGHRS and CDR2 is YFSETQ in the germline V gene. There are 14 residues in the CDR3. In DNA, the CDR3 is TGCGCCAGCAGCGTATGGACAGGGACCAATGAGCAGTTCTTC. Its translation is CASSVWTGTNEQFF. The full variable domain, with the rest looked up from reference TRBV5-1 and TRBJ2-1, is KAGVTQTPRYLIKTRGQQVTLSCSPISGHRSVSWYQQTPGQGLQFLFEYFSETQRNKGNFPGRFSGRQFSNSRSEMNVSTLELGDSALYLCASSVWTGTNEQFFGPGTRLTVL.

The rearrangement joins TRBV6-5 to TRBJ1-2; D possibly corresponds to TRBD1 (6 bases). CDR3 length equals 13 residues. V dropped 5 bases and J dropped 2 bases, with 9 bases sitting between them. Germline CDR1 MNHEY, CDR2 SVGAGI. This CDR3 reads CASSKGQNYGYTF. CDR3 DNA sequence: TGTGCCAGCAGTAAGGGACAAAACTATGGCTACACCTTC.